The clone carrying this T cell receptor beta chain came up a few times. The source of the sample is a study of human T cells and chemical hapten exposure. As for the study in general: A roughly 2 cm by roughly 2 cm inner upper arm patch received 2% DPC for sensitization.

V shed 6 bases, J shed 0 bases, and the junction held 6 bases outside the gene matches. Germline CDR1 is SQVTM and CDR2 is ANQGSEA. This CDR3 has 14 residues. Time point defined: patch test 2, 6 weeks after DPC sensitization. Indicated treatment: therapeutic diphenylcyclopropenone sensitization with weekly scalp DPC. Donors were 18 to 70-year-old alopecia patients suitable for DPC. Library preparation tagged each individual cDNA molecule with a unique molecular identifier. Per the study methods: There were a median of approximately 96,000 TCRs per sample, with a range from about 20,000 to 700,000. TCRdb passed the RACE reads through MiXCR, listing each CDR3 protein once. What appears here as the V and J calls and clone size reflects TCRdb's work, not the paper's. The table has more than 85,000 distinct CDR3 sequences, 9.5% to 11% seen once.

This sample comprised whole blood, obtained in connection with sensitization to the hapten diphenylcyclopropenone (DPC). The chain couples TRBV29-1 to TRBJ1-1; 8 positions agree with TRBD1. This TCR was sampled from a middle-aged man with alopecia areata. Some clones in this sample may be carry-over from other donors' samples. CDR3 bases: TGCAGCGTCCAGGGGGCGAACATGAACACTGAAGCTTTCTTT. Amino acids: CSVQGANMNTEAFF.